A single sample gave rise to the 28 T cell receptor beta chains below, sequenced in a study of T-cell memory formation after mild COVID-19. TCRdb processed the 5' RACE reads anew with MiXCR; each CDR3 protein has one entry. The sample records over 120,000 distinct CDR3 sequences, 19% being singletons. Sequencing was done on a sample of PBMCs or a T cell subset sorted from them (not recorded which). These receptors came from an adult woman who had mild COVID-19 (a few samples of this study predate the infection). Cell type and time point are not known.

The chain links TRBV7-2 to TRBJ1-2, with D hard to call. Trimming stripped 2 bases from V and 2 bases from J, with 6 bases between. The germline gives CDR1 SGHTA, CDR2 FQGNSA. The CDR3 totals 13 residues. The CDR3 bases are TGTGCCAGCAGCTTATGGCAGAACTATGGCTACACCTTC. This sequence encodes CASSLWQNYGYTF.

This clonotype has a handful of counts. The chain has TRBV7-7 and TRBJ2-7; 8 bases fit TRBD1. V dropped 3 bases and J dropped 2; count of bases not matched to a gene: 6. CDR1 is SSHAT and CDR2 is FNYEAQ in the germline V gene (reference sequence). The CDR3 extends over 15 amino acids. CDR3 loop: CASSFGQGDTYEQYF. Written as DNA, the CDR3 is TGTGCCAGCAGCTTCGGACAGGGAGATACCTACGAGCAGTACTTC.

The rearrangement links TRBV24-1 to TRBJ2-3, with TRBD2 matching over 9 bases. The CDR3 spans 13 residues. The J segment lost 4 bases and the V segment lost 9 bases, leaving 4 bases of the junction unmatched. Germline V CDR1 and CDR2: KGHDR, SFDVKD. In DNA, the CDR3 is TGTGCCACCTCTAGCGGGACCCCAGATACGCAGTATTTT. Translated: CATSSGTPDTQYF.

The sample holds a few counts of this clonotype. J is TRBJ1-2 and V is TRBV20-1; D is perhaps TRBD1 (5 bases). Trimming took off 1 base at V and 6 bases at J, with 15 bases between the two ends. The CDR3 consists of 14 residues. Germline V gene lookup returns CDR1 DFQATT and CDR2 SNEGSKA (reference sequence). The CDR3: CSARVPRALDGYTF. In DNA, the CDR3 is TGCAGTGCTAGAGTACCCAGGGCCTTGGATGGCTACACCTTC.

The chain is built from TRBV20-1 and TRBJ1-3; D unresolved. The CDR3 is 14 amino acids. V shed 6 bases and J shed 0 bases, with 12 bases lying between them. CDR1 is DFQATT, CDR2 SNEGSKA, per germline (reference sequence). Here the CDR3 reads CSATDGNSGNTIYF. The CDR3 region has the DNA TGCAGTGCCACCGACGGGAACTCTGGAAACACCATATATTTT.

The chain uses TRBV20-1 and TRBJ2-1; 8 positions agree with TRBD1. The CDR3 contains 12 residues. The germline V gene has CDR1 DFQATT and CDR2 SNEGSKA (reference sequence). Losses at the gene ends were 7 bases for V and 6 bases for J; bases not matched to a gene: 5. CDR3 protein: CSGGDRGNEQFF. The CDR3 DNA reads TGCAGTGGGGGTGACAGGGGCAATGAGCAGTTCTTC.

The rearrangement joins TRBV12-3 or TRBV12-4 to TRBJ2-1; 14 bases match TRBD2. J gave up 8 bases and V 6 bases, and 6 bases lay outside the gene matches. This CDR3 has 15 residues. The CDR3, as DNA: TGTGCCAGCAGCCCCCGGGGACTAGCGGGAGATGAGCAGTTCTTC. It codes for CASSPRGLAGDEQFF.

This clonotype was observed at least ten times. This chain links TRBV7-8 with TRBJ2-3, with 7 bases fitting TRBD1. CDR3 size: 14 residues. After removal of 5 bases from V and 1 base from J, the junction contained 3 bases not matched to a gene. Germline lookup yields CDR1 SGHVS and CDR2 FQNEAQ. CDR3 nucleotide sequence: TGTGCCAGCAGCCCCGACAGGGGCACAGATACGCAGTATTTT. This translates into CASSPDRGTDTQYF.

The rearrangement joins TRBV11-3 to TRBJ2-2, with unresolved D. This CDR3 has 13 residues. Trimming removed 5 bases at V and 4 bases at J, with 8 bases between. CDR1 and CDR2 from the germline V gene are SGHNT and YENEEA. The CDR3 reads CASSRRATGELFF. CDR3 nucleotides: TGTGCCAGCAGCCGTCGTGCCACCGGGGAGCTGTTTTTT.

This clonotype was recorded many times. V is TRBV5-1 and J is TRBJ2-2, with 9 bases lining up with TRBD1. CDR1 and CDR2 (germline): SGHRS, YFSETQ. CDR3 size: 14 residues. The V segment lost 3 bases and the J segment 4 bases; nucleotides outside the gene matches: 1. Here the CDR3 DNA reads TGCGCCAGCAGCTGGGGACAGGGCACCGGGGAGCTGTTTTTT. Amino acid sequence: CASSWGQGTGELFF. Full variable domain (outside the CDR3, taken from reference TRBV5-1 and TRBJ2-2): KAGVTQTPRYLIKTRGQQVTLSCSPISGHRSVSWYQQTPGQGLQFLFEYFSETQRNKGNFPGRFSGRQFSNSRSEMNVSTLELGDSALYLCASSWGQGTGELFFGEGSRLTVL.

This clonotype has just a few counts. The chain is built from TRBV6-5 and TRBJ2-7; weak D call: TRBD1 (6 bases). V dropped 5 bases and J dropped 2 bases, with 19 bases sitting between them. Germline CDR1 reads MNHEY; CDR2 reads SVGAGI. This CDR3 contains 16 residues. The CDR3 nucleotides are TGTGCCAGCAGTACGAGTGATTGGGACAACGCCTACGAGCAGTACTTC. It encodes CASSTSDWDNAYEQYF.

The chain joins TRBV18 to TRBJ1-6, with no clear D. Trimming shortened V by 3 bases and J by 0 bases, and 12 bases separated the two germline ends. This CDR3 region has 17 residues. Germline V gene lookup returns CDR1 KGHSH and CDR2 LQKENI. The CDR3 protein is CASSPVQVDSYNSPLHF. In nucleotides, the CDR3 is TGTGCCAGCTCACCCGTTCAGGTGGACTCCTATAATTCACCCCTCCACTTT.

This clonotype was counted between two and nine times. V gene TRBV7-6 combines with J gene TRBJ2-5; 15 bases line up with TRBD2. The germline V gene encodes CDR1 SGHVS and CDR2 FNYEAQ. The CDR3 covers 16 residues. J was trimmed by 5 bases and V by 1 base; bases with no gene match: 2. The chain's CDR3 is CASSLGTSGRAETQYF. For the CDR3, the DNA is TGTGCCAGCAGCTTAGGGACTAGCGGGAGGGCGGAGACCCAGTACTTC.

This clonotype was seen more than once but under ten times. This chain uses TRBV5-1 with TRBJ2-2; D is uncertain. The length of the CDR3 is 14 residues. The germline V gene encodes CDR1 SGHRS and CDR2 YFSETQ. Trimming removed 4 bases at V and 1 base at J, with 8 bases between. CDR3 protein: CASSRTENTGELFF. The CDR3 DNA follows: TGCGCCAGCAGCAGGACGGAGAACACCGGGGAGCTGTTTTTT. Filled out from reference TRBV5-1 and TRBJ2-2, the complete variable domain reads KAGVTQTPRYLIKTRGQQVTLSCSPISGHRSVSWYQQTPGQGLQFLFEYFSETQRNKGNFPGRFSGRQFSNSRSEMNVSTLELGDSALYLCASSRTENTGELFFGEGSRLTVL.

This clonotype was counted a few times. The chain carries TRBV29-1 and TRBJ1-2, with D perhaps matching TRBD1 (5 bases). V dropped 6 bases and J dropped 7 bases, with 15 bases sitting between them. The CDR3 extends over 12 amino acids. CDR1 SQVTM and CDR2 ANQGSEA come from the germline V gene. CDR3 sequence (DNA): TGCAGCGTACTCGAAGGCGGGGGTGGCTACACCTTC. It encodes CSVLEGGGGYTF.

This chain links TRBV5-5 with TRBJ1-1; the D gene is possibly TRBD1 (5 bases). The CDR3 is made up of 15 amino acids. Germline assignment: CDR1 SGHKS and CDR2 YYEKEE (reference sequence). V was clipped by 3 bases and J by 1 base, with 13 bases between them. The CDR3 sequence is CASSYYGRGNTEAFF. The CDR3 DNA reads as TGTGCCAGCAGCTACTATGGAAGGGGGAACACTGAAGCTTTCTTT.

This clonotype was counted a few times. The chain uses TRBV5-4 and TRBJ2-5, with 9 nucleotides matching TRBD1. There are 12 residues in the CDR3. The trim removed 2 bases at V and 14 bases at J, leaving 7 bases unmatched. Germline V gene lookup returns CDR1 SGHNT and CDR2 YYREEE (reference sequence). This chain's CDR3 is CASSFPGTGPYF. The CDR3 DNA reads TGTGCCAGCAGCTTTCCCGGGACAGGGCCATACTTC.

This chain connects TRBV12-3 or TRBV12-4 to TRBJ2-3, with D tentatively TRBD1 (5 bases). The CDR3 has 14 amino acids. The V gene lost 3 bases and the J gene lost 1 base, with 8 bases spanning the gap. CDR3: CASSFRRGTDTQYF. The CDR3 DNA reads TGTGCCAGCAGTTTCCGCAGGGGCACAGATACGCAGTATTTT.

The chain is built from TRBV7-9 and TRBJ1-1; D remains unclear. Per the germline V gene, CDR1 is SEHNR and CDR2 is FQNEAQ (reference sequence). The CDR3 contains 13 residues. The V and J ends lost 3 bases and 1 base respectively, with 6 bases between them. CDR3 sequence: CASSFWGNTEAFF. Here the CDR3 DNA reads TGTGCCAGCAGCTTCTGGGGGAACACTGAAGCTTTCTTT.

This clonotype was observed a handful of times. This rearrangement joins TRBV20-1 to TRBJ2-3; tentative D call: TRBD2 (5 bases). Germline CDR1 is DFQATT and CDR2 is SNEGSKA (reference sequence). Trimming cost V 0 bases and J 2 bases, with 15 bases left between them. The CDR3 spans 16 residues. The CDR3 nucleotides read TGCAGTGCTAGAGATTCGGGGAAGGTGTTCACAGATACGCAGTATTTT. Translating gives CSARDSGKVFTDTQYF.

This chain joins TRBV12-3 or TRBV12-4 and TRBJ1-1; maybe TRBD1 (6 bases). The CDR3 runs to 16 residues. V shed 1 base and J shed 1 base, with 13 bases lying between them. The DNA of the CDR3 is TGTGCCAGCAGTTTAGATCAGTGGACAGCGAACACTGAAGCTTTCTTT. Translated: CASSLDQWTANTEAFF.

The genes are TRBV5-1 and TRBJ2-1; possible D gene TRBD2, 7 bases. The V gene's germline CDR1 is SGHRS and CDR2 YFSETQ. The CDR3 consists of 18 residues. Trimming pared 0 bases from V and 3 bases from J, leaving 19 bases between. Here the CDR3 DNA reads TGCGCCAGCAGCTTGGCAGGCCGGGCGGGGGCTAACTACAATGAGCAGTTCTTC. It translates to CASSLAGRAGANYNEQFF.

V usage is TRBV25-1 and J usage is TRBJ2-5; D is uncertain. CDR3 length: 14 amino acids. Germline assignment: CDR1 MGHDK and CDR2 SYGVNS. V was pared by 2 bases and J by 4 bases, with 11 bases between. The CDR3 protein is CASSEAAISETQYF. The CDR3 nucleotides are TGTGCCAGCAGTGAAGCGGCTATATCAGAGACCCAGTACTTC.

V is TRBV15 and J is TRBJ2-1; D is possibly TRBD1 (5 bases). CDR1 is LNHNV and CDR2 is YYDKDF in the germline V gene (reference sequence). The CDR3 has 15 amino acids. Trimming pared 0 bases from V and 4 bases from J, leaving 10 bases between. The CDR3 here is CATSRDRGGYNEQFF. The CDR3 DNA is TGTGCCACCAGCAGAGATAGGGGCGGTTACAATGAGCAGTTCTTC.

The genes are TRBV19 and TRBJ1-1, with D maybe TRBD1 (6 bases). V lost 6 bases and J 1 base, leaving 9 bases between the germline ends. The CDR3 covers 13 residues. Germline CDR1 and CDR2: LNHDA and SQIVND (reference sequence). CDR3 sequence: CASSYRENTEAFF. The DNA of the CDR3 is TGTGCCAGTAGCTACAGGGAGAACACTGAAGCTTTCTTT.

The rearrangement links TRBV30 to TRBJ2-1; 10 bases map to TRBD2. The CDR3 contains 15 residues. Germline assignment: CDR1 GTSNPN and CDR2 SVGIG (reference sequence). V lost 0 bases to trimming and J lost 7 bases; unmatched junction nucleotides: 6. Here the CDR3 reads CAWSVSSGSFNEQFF. DNA for the CDR3: TGTGCCTGGAGTGTTTCTAGCGGGAGTTTTAATGAGCAGTTCTTC.

Ten or more counts support this clonotype. The chain couples TRBV29-1 to TRBJ1-5, with a tentative D call TRBD1 (5 bases). Germline lookup yields CDR1 SQVTM and CDR2 ANQGSEA. The ends were cut back, 7 bases at V and 2 bases at J, with 12 bases in the middle. The CDR3 covers 13 residues. The CDR3: CSARGSGNQPQHF. The CDR3, as DNA: TGCAGCGCCCGGGGGTCGGGCAATCAGCCCCAGCATTTT.

This chain uses TRBV10-3 with TRBJ1-4; 7 bases map to TRBD1. Germline values: CDR1 ENHRY, CDR2 SYGVKD. The CDR3 is 15 residues long. The J segment lost 6 bases and the V segment lost 6 bases, leaving 10 bases of the junction unmatched. The CDR3 DNA follows: TGTGCCATCAGCCGTGACAGGGCGGTTGATGAAAAACTGTTTTTT. Its protein is CAISRDRAVDEKLFF.